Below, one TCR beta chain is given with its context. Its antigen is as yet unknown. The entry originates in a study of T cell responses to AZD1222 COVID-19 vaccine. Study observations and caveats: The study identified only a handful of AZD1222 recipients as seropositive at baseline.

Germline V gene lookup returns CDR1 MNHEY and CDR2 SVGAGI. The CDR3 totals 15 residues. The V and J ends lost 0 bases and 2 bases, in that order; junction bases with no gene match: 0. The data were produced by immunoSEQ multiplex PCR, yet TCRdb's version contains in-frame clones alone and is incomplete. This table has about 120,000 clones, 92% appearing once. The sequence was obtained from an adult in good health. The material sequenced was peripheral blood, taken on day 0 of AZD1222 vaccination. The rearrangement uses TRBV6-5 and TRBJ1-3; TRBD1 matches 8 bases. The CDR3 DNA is TGTGCCAGCAGTTACTCGGACAGGGCTGGAAACACCATATATTTT. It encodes CASSYSDRAGNTIYF.